This TCR beta chain comes out of a study of blood T cells in healthy people across ages. Germline V lookup: CDR1 SGHRS, CDR2 YFSETQ. Trimming removed 7 bases from V and 3 bases from J; junction bases left unmatched: 6. The CDR3 loop spans 15 amino acids. A sample-barcoded 5' primer and a J-beta primer mix were used in a second PCR of about 7 to 12 cycles. MiXCR was run by TCRdb on the 5' RACE reads, yielding one entry per CDR3 protein. This sample has about 1.6 million distinct CDR3 sequences, with 34% found just once. Notes on the study in general: Donor CMV status, an unknown factor, possibly confounded changes in expanded clonotypes.

This clonotype was seen a handful of times. Its antigen is not known. Sequencing used blood. This TCR was recovered from a woman aged 30 to 39 in good health. The rearrangement links TRBV5-1 to TRBJ2-2; 10 bases are a match to TRBD2. CDR3 DNA: TGCGCCAGCTACTCTAGCGGGGGAGACACCGGGGAGCTGTTTTTT. This codes for CASYSSGGDTGELFF.